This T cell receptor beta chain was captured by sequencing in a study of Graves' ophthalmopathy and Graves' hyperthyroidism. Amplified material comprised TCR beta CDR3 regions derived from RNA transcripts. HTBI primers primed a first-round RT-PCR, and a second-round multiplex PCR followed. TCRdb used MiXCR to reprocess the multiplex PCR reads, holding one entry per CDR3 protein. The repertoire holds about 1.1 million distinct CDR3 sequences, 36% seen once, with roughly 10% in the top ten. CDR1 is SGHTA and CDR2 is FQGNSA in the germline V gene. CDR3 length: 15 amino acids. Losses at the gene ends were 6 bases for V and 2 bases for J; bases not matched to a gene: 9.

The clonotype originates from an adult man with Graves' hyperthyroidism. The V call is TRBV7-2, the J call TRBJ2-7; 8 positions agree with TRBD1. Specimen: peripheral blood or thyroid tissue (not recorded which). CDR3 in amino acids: CASRRGQEGAYEQYF. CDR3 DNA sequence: TGTGCCAGCAGACGGGGACAGGAGGGGGCCTACGAGCAGTACTTC.